The 32 T cell receptor beta chains reported below all come from one sample, sequenced in a study of T cell repertoires in cytomegalovirus infection. Their specific antigens are unknown. Each CDR3 protein is one row after TCRdb ran MiXCR on the reads. The table lists a few hundred thousand distinct CDR3 sequences, roughly 21% of them singletons. The sample consisted of cultured PBMCs, taken from culture after CMV antigen stimulation. These receptors originate from a human donor in good health (CMV status not recorded). Some clones in this sample may be carry-over from other donors' samples.

This clonotype has more than one count but fewer than ten. The genes are TRBV27 and TRBJ2-7; 10 positions agree with TRBD1. Germline lookup yields CDR1 MNHEY and CDR2 SMNVEV (reference sequence). CDR3 length equals 17 residues. The V segment lost 2 bases and the J segment 1 base; nucleotides outside the gene matches: 8. CDR3 in amino acids: CASSLSRDRGRSYEQYV. The CDR3, as DNA: TGTGCCAGCAGTTTAAGCCGGGACAGGGGAAGGTCCTACGAGCAGTACGTC.

This clonotype was recorded at least ten times. This chain uses TRBV7-6 with TRBJ2-3, with TRBD2 identical over 8 bases. The V gene end was trimmed by 1 base and the J gene end by 5 bases; junction bases not matched to a gene: 2. The CDR3 has 14 amino acids. Germline V gene data show CDR1 as SGHVS and CDR2 as FNYEAQ. CDR3 in amino acids: CASSLGSGIDTQYF. The DNA of the CDR3 is TGTGCCAGCAGCTTAGGTAGCGGGATAGATACGCAGTATTTT. Full variable domain (rest looked up from reference TRBV7-6 and TRBJ2-3): GAGVSQSPRYKVTKRGQDVALRCDPISGHVSLYWYRQALGQGPEFLTYFNYEAQQDKSGLPNDRFSAERPEGSISTLTIQRTEQRDSAMYRCASSLGSGIDTQYFGPGTRLTVL.

This clonotype was counted only a few times. This chain connects TRBV6-2 or TRBV6-3 to TRBJ2-5, with 8 bases lining up with TRBD2. Germline V gene lookup returns CDR1 MNHEY and CDR2 SVGEGT. The CDR3 is 17 amino acids. With 7 bases clipped from V and 5 bases from J, the junction kept 18 bases outside the gene matches. The CDR3, as DNA: TGTGCCAGCAAGGCAGCGGGAGTCGCGACTGGAGGGGAGACCCAGTACTTC. Its translation: CASKAAGVATGGETQYF.

To note about this clonotype: This sequence may be a read error, since a much larger clone differs from it by one base. This chain connects TRBV27 to TRBJ2-2; TRBD1 is a possible D gene (6 bases). The CDR3 contains 15 residues. Germline loops: CDR1 MNHEY, CDR2 SMNVEV (reference sequence). Here the CDR3 reads CASSPRQVYTGELLF. DNA of the CDR3: TGTGCCAGCAGTCCAAGACAGGTGTACACCGGGGAGCTGCTTTTT.

This clonotype has just a few counts. The chain employs TRBV11-2 and TRBJ1-6, with unresolved D. This CDR3 is 16 amino acids long. V gave up 2 bases and J gave up 6 bases, with 14 bases separating them. In germline, CDR1 is SGHAT, CDR2 FQNNGV. The CDR3 nucleotides read TGTGCCAGCAGCTTACTCCTCCGGACGGTTAATTCACCCCTCCACTTT. It translates to CASSLLLRTVNSPLHF.

V is TRBV4-3 and J is TRBJ2-1; perhaps TRBD2 as D (6 bases). V gave up 1 base and J gave up 5 bases, with 18 bases separating them. This CDR3 is built from 17 residues. CDR1 and CDR2 (germline): LGHNA, YSLEER. CDR3 nucleotides: TGCGCCAGCAGCCAAGGGGACTCGACTATGGGCGACAATGAGCAGTTCTTC. Its protein product is CASSQGDSTMGDNEQFF.

This clonotype was seen repeatedly, ten times or more. The V and J genes are TRBV7-2 and TRBJ2-3, with D possibly matching TRBD1 (6 bases). The CDR3 has 13 residues. Between the trimmed V and J ends, which lost 3 bases and 4 bases, there was a span of 8 bases. The germline V gene encodes CDR1 SGHTA and CDR2 FQGNSA. This chain's CDR3 is CASSFEGADTQYF. The CDR3 region has the DNA TGTGCCAGCAGCTTCGAGGGGGCAGATACGCAGTATTTT. The full variable domain, with the rest looked up from reference TRBV7-2 and TRBJ2-3, is GAGVSQSPSNKVTEKGKDVELRCDPISGHTALYWYRQSLGQGLEFLIYFQGNSAPDKSGLPSDRFSAERTGGSVSTLTIQRTQQEDSAVYLCASSFEGADTQYFGPGTRLTVL.

In its sample, this clonotype was seen a few times. This chain uses TRBV12-3 or TRBV12-4 with TRBJ2-5; 9 nucleotides match TRBD2. This CDR3 contains 16 residues. Trimming took 8 bases from V and 4 from J; bases not matched to a gene: 14. DNA for the CDR3: TGTGCCAGCCGGATATGGGGCGGGAGGGCCCCAGAGACCCAGTACTTC. Residues: CASRIWGGRAPETQYF.

This clonotype occurred many times. V usage is TRBV10-3 and J usage is TRBJ2-4, with 8 bases matching TRBD2. The germline V gene has CDR1 ENHRY and CDR2 SYGVKD. With 8 bases clipped from V and 6 bases from J, the junction kept 9 bases outside the gene matches. This CDR3 contains 14 residues. The CDR3 here is CAIQIGGLGNIQYF. As DNA, the CDR3 is TGTGCCATCCAAATCGGGGGACTAGGAAACATTCAGTACTTC.

This clonotype was seen a handful of times. The rearrangement uses TRBV6-2 or TRBV6-3 and TRBJ2-1, with D possibly TRBD2 on 6 matching bases. The germline V gene has CDR1 MNHEY and CDR2 SVGEGT. The CDR3 has 13 amino acids. The CDR3 nucleotides read TGTGTTCTACTCCGAAGGGAGGCGCGTGAGCAGTTCTTC. Protein: CVLLRREAREQFF.

This clonotype showed up just a few times. The chain recombines TRBV10-3 with TRBJ2-5, with 12 bases lining up with TRBD2. The CDR3 has 13 residues. The V gene end was trimmed by 10 bases and the J gene end by 3 bases; junction bases not matched to a gene: 3. CDR1 and CDR2 from the germline V gene are ENHRY and SYGVKD. In nucleotides, the CDR3 is TGTGCCACCTGGACTAGCGGGAAAGAGACCCAGTACTTC. It encodes CATWTSGKETQYF.

This sequence joins TRBV30 and TRBJ1-6, with 9 bases matching TRBD1. The CDR3 has 13 residues. Germline CDR1 is GTSNPN and CDR2 is SVGIG (reference sequence). V was clipped by 8 bases and J by 10 bases; unmatched bases: 9. Here the CDR3 reads CAGWTGDNSPLHF. DNA for the CDR3: TGTGCCGGATGGACAGGGGACAACTCACCCCTCCACTTT.

This clonotype has ten or more counts. V usage is TRBV7-9 and J usage is TRBJ2-3, with TRBD2 matching 10 bases. The CDR3 extends over 16 amino acids. V lost 5 bases and J lost 6; bases outside the gene matches: 11. Germline V gene lookup returns CDR1 SEHNR and CDR2 FQNEAQ (reference sequence). CDR3 loop: CASSARTSGPSDTQYF. In nucleotides, the CDR3 is TGTGCCAGCAGCGCTCGGACTAGCGGCCCCTCTGATACGCAGTATTTT.

With respect to this clonotype: A much larger clone sits a single nucleotide away, making a read error possible. Here the CDR3 reads CGSNSGYSTDTQYF. The CDR3 DNA reads as TGTGGCAGCAACAGCGGTTATAGCACAGATACGCAGTATTTT. The chain couples TRBV6-8 to TRBJ2-3; TRBD2 is a possible D gene (5 bases). The length of the CDR3 is 14 residues. The V gene's germline CDR1 is MNHGY and CDR2 SAAAGT.

The J gene is TRBJ2-5, the V gene TRBV2; 9 nucleotides match TRBD2. With V trimmed by 6 bases and J by 0 bases, 8 bases remained unmatched. The CDR3 spans 16 residues. The germline V gene has CDR1 SNHLY and CDR2 FYNNEI. The CDR3 DNA sequence: TGTGCCAGCAGCGTAACTAGCGGGCCTTACCAAGAGACCCAGTACTTC. It codes for CASSVTSGPYQETQYF.

The rearrangement links TRBV6-5 to TRBJ2-3; 8 bases align to TRBD2. The CDR3 sequence is 18 residues long. Trimming took 0 bases from V and 7 from J; bases not matched to a gene: 15. Per the germline V gene, CDR1 is MNHEY and CDR2 is SVGAGI. The chain's CDR3 is CASSYSNSEGGRLYTQYF. CDR3 sequence (DNA): TGTGCCAGCAGTTACTCGAATAGTGAGGGCGGGAGGCTGTATACGCAGTATTTT.

The gene calls are TRBV20-1 and TRBJ2-7; D gene uncertain. V lost 6 bases and J lost 6, with 15 bases in between. The CDR3 consists of 12 residues. Germline-derived CDR1 and CDR2 are DFQATT and SNEGSKA (reference sequence). DNA for the CDR3: TGCAGTGCGGCAGAGCCTTGGGGCGAGCAGTACTTC. Translating it yields CSAAEPWGEQYF.

This clonotype was observed a few times. The chain couples TRBV2 to TRBJ2-3; D not certain. The CDR3 loop spans 16 amino acids. Per the germline V gene, CDR1 is SNHLY and CDR2 is FYNNEI. V was cut by 4 bases and J by 0 bases, with 14 bases left in between. In DNA form, the CDR3 reads TGTGCCAGCAGTGTCCTAGGCGGAGCGAGCACAGATACGCAGTATTTT. Its translation: CASSVLGGASTDTQYF.

This clonotype was counted only a few times. The V call is TRBV30, the J call TRBJ1-2; 9 bases agree with TRBD1. CDR1 GTSNPN and CDR2 SVGIG come from the germline V gene (reference sequence). The V and J ends lost 2 bases and 2 bases, in that order; junction bases with no gene match: 6. The CDR3 is made up of 15 amino acids. The CDR3 sequence: CAWSYPGTGNYGYTF. The CDR3 DNA is TGTGCCTGGAGTTACCCTGGGACAGGGAACTATGGCTACACCTTC.

Many counts were recorded for this clonotype. The J gene is TRBJ2-2, the V gene TRBV5-4, with 8 bases that match TRBD1. The CDR3 has 15 amino acids. V trimming: 4 bases; J trimming: 6 bases; junction bases outside the gene matches: 8. The V gene's germline CDR1 is SGHNT and CDR2 YYREEE (reference sequence). In DNA form, the CDR3 reads TGTGCCAGCAGCAAGGACAGGGTAACTGCCGGGGAGCTGTTTTTT. It is translated as CASSKDRVTAGELFF.

This clonotype was seen at least ten times. V gene TRBV7-9 combines with J gene TRBJ2-3, with D uncertain. Germline V gene lookup returns CDR1 SEHNR and CDR2 FQNEAQ (reference sequence). The CDR3 is made up of 15 amino acids. V lost 0 bases and J lost 0, with 7 bases in between. The CDR3 DNA reads as TGTGCCAGCAGCTTAGCGGCGTCTAGCACAGATACGCAGTATTTT. Translated: CASSLAASSTDTQYF.

The chain employs TRBV7-2 and TRBJ2-1; TRBD2 aligns across 12 bases. Germline V gene sequence: CDR1 SGHTA, CDR2 FQGNSA. CDR3 length: 18 amino acids. V was pared by 2 bases and J by 0 bases, with 5 bases of the junction left unmatched. The CDR3 DNA reads TGTGCCAGCAGCTTATATACTAGCGGGAGGATCTCCTACAATGAGCAGTTCTTC. Its protein is CASSLYTSGRISYNEQFF. The full variable domain, with the rest looked up from reference TRBV7-2 and TRBJ2-1, is GAGVSQSPSNKVTEKGKDVELRCDPISGHTALYWYRQSLGQGLEFLIYFQGNSAPDKSGLPSDRFSAERTGGSVSTLTIQRTQQEDSAVYLCASSLYTSGRISYNEQFFGPGTRLTVL.

This clonotype has a handful of counts. V usage is TRBV7-9 and J usage is TRBJ2-3; no clear D gene. In germline, CDR1 is SEHNR, CDR2 FQNEAQ (reference sequence). V shed 3 bases and J shed 7 bases, with 11 bases lying between them. CDR3 size: 13 residues. CDR3 nucleotide sequence: TGTGCCAGCAGCTTTAACAGCGCGTATACGCAGTATTTT. The encoded protein is CASSFNSAYTQYF.

The genes are TRBV5-1 and TRBJ2-3, with D perhaps given as TRBD1 or TRBD2 (5 bases each). CDR1 is SGHRS and CDR2 is YFSETQ in the germline V gene. V lost 4 bases to trimming and J lost 2 bases, with 14 bases between them. The CDR3 sequence is 15 residues long. Written as DNA, the CDR3 is TGCGCCAGCAGCCAGACCGGGACCAACACAGATACGCAGTATTTT. Protein product: CASSQTGTNTDTQYF.

This clonotype was counted a few times. This rearrangement joins TRBV6-6 to TRBJ2-7; TRBD2 aligns across 10 bases. Germline loops: CDR1 MNHNY, CDR2 SVGAGI (reference sequence). V lost 5 bases, J lost 3 bases, and 1 base stayed unmatched. The CDR3 totals 13 residues. CDR3 DNA sequence: TGTGCCAGCAGTCGGACTAGCGGCTACGAGCAGTACGTC. This translates into CASSRTSGYEQYV.

The rearrangement uses TRBV7-9 and TRBJ1-1; perhaps TRBD1 as D (5 bases). CDR1 is SEHNR and CDR2 is FQNEAQ in the germline V gene (reference sequence). The CDR3 has 15 residues. The V end was cut by 0 bases, the J end by 5 bases, with 13 bases between. CDR3 DNA: TGTGCCAGCAGCTTAGCAGGGGCGTATGAGACTGAAGCTTTCTTT. Translating it yields CASSLAGAYETEAFF.

This clonotype was seen many times. This chain joins TRBV6-5 and TRBJ1-1; D gene unclear. The CDR3 has 14 residues. Germline lookup yields CDR1 MNHEY and CDR2 SVGAGI. V was pared by 0 bases and J by 1 base, with 6 bases between. In nucleotides, the CDR3 is TGTGCCAGCAGTTACTCGCTCCAGAACACTGAAGCTTTCTTT. It translates to CASSYSLQNTEAFF.

The chain combines TRBV7-9 with TRBJ1-1; TRBD1 is a possible D gene (5 bases). The CDR3 spans 13 residues. The germline V gene has CDR1 SEHNR and CDR2 FQNEAQ (reference sequence). Deletions cut 5 bases from V and 3 bases from J, with 10 bases between. CDR3 amino acids: CASSRAGYTEAFF. In DNA form, the CDR3 reads TGTGCCAGCAGCCGTGCAGGGTACACTGAAGCTTTCTTT.

This clonotype came up a few times. This chain connects TRBV6-5 to TRBJ2-2; D is ambiguous. Germline CDR1 MNHEY, CDR2 SVGAGI. The CDR3 sequence is 12 residues long. Trimming left V 6 bases short and J 3 bases short, with 5 bases between. CDR3 in DNA: TGTGCCAGCAGAAGACACACCGGGGAGCTGTTTTTT. Translating gives CASRRHTGELFF.

Only a few counts were recorded for this clonotype. The chain has TRBV7-9 and TRBJ2-5, with D possibly matching TRBD1 (6 bases). The V and J ends lost 5 bases and 5 bases respectively, with 18 bases between them. Germline V gene lookup returns CDR1 SEHNR and CDR2 FQNEAQ (reference sequence). The length of the CDR3 is 15 residues. This chain's CDR3 is CASSPEGVTGETQYF. CDR3 bases: TGTGCCAGCAGCCCCGAGGGGGTCACAGGGGAGACCCAGTACTTC.

This clonotype was seen more than once but under ten times. The J gene is TRBJ2-2, the V gene TRBV10-3; D is unclear. Trimming pared 3 bases from V and 9 bases from J, leaving 8 bases between. The germline V gene has CDR1 ENHRY and CDR2 SYGVKD. This CDR3 is built from 12 residues. The CDR3 region is CAISDSFRELFF. CDR3 bases: TGTGCCATCAGTGACAGCTTCCGGGAGCTGTTTTTT.

This clonotype was found a few times. The chain has TRBV6-4 and TRBJ2-2; 9 bases map to TRBD1. The CDR3 contains 15 residues. Germline V gene sequence: CDR1 MRHNA, CDR2 SNTAGT. After removal of 6 bases from V and 6 bases from J, the junction contained 8 bases not matched to a gene. The CDR3 protein is CASRPGTGLPGELFF. CDR3 bases: TGTGCCAGCAGACCCGGGACAGGGTTACCCGGGGAGCTGTTTTTT.